Each of the 20 T cell receptor beta chains below was sequenced from the same sample in a study of CD8 T cells in Susac syndrome. RNA totalling about 0.5 to 1 ug underwent reverse transcription with random hexamers. TCRdb re-called the immunoSEQ multiplex PCR reads with MiXCR, one entry per CDR3 protein. Of about 150,000 distinct CDR3 sequences in the sample, 85% to 95% were seen once. The material sequenced was CD4+ T cells from PBMCs. These receptors all stem from a human donor with Susac syndrome.

This clonotype was seen only once. The chain links TRBV7-2 to TRBJ2-2; TRBD2 is a possible D gene (6 bases). CDR3 length: 16 amino acids. Per germline, CDR1 SGHTA and CDR2 FQGNSA. The V end was cut by 3 bases, the J end by 6 bases, with 17 bases between. The chain's CDR3 is CASSFAPASAPGELFF. CDR3 coding DNA: TGTGCCAGCAGCTTTGCCCCGGCTAGCGCCCCCGGGGAGCTGTTTTTT.

This chain joins TRBV29-1 and TRBJ1-2; D is undetermined. Trimming pared 0 bases from V and 4 bases from J, leaving 12 bases between. CDR3 length: 14 amino acids. Germline CDR1 and CDR2: SQVTM and ANQGSEA. The CDR3 coding sequence is TGCAGCGTTGAAGAGGAAGGGATCGGCTATGGCTACACCTTC. Its translation: CSVEEEGIGYGYTF.

This clonotype came up once. One junction end does not reproduce the germline sequence, and a read error may be involved. The chain couples TRBV6-2 or TRBV6-3 to TRBJ2-5; maybe TRBD2 (6 bases). Germline CDR1 MNHEY, CDR2 SVGEGT. The CDR3 runs to 16 residues. The CDR3 coding sequence is TGTGCCAGCACCTTACGCCCTGCGGGGCGCATTGAGACCCAGTATTTC. It translates to CASTLRPAGRIETQYF.

As for this clonotype: The germline gene is not matched at one end of the junction; a read error may be the cause. The chain carries TRBV14 and TRBJ2-1; D unclear. The germline V gene encodes CDR1 SGHDN and CDR2 FVKESK. The length of the CDR3 is 16 residues. CDR3 amino acids: CASSQVRARPDNQQFF. For the CDR3, the DNA is TGTGCCAGCAGCCAAGTTAGGGCACGCCCCGACAATCAGCAGTTCTTC.

The chain combines TRBV25-1 with TRBJ2-3; 9 bases are a match to TRBD2. The CDR3 loop spans 15 amino acids. Germline trimming cut 7 bases from V and 4 bases from J; bases unmatched to any gene: 9. Germline V gives CDR1 MGHDK, CDR2 SYGVNS. The CDR3 nucleotides are TGTGCCAGCACCGGGACTAGCAGATCACCAGATACGCAGTATTTT. This codes for CASTGTSRSPDTQYF.

The chain employs TRBV14 and TRBJ2-1; perhaps D is TRBD1 or TRBD2 (6 bases each). This CDR3 has 15 residues. Between the trimmed V and J ends, which lost 4 bases and 8 bases, there was a span of 18 bases. Germline CDR1 reads SGHDN; CDR2 reads FVKESK. The CDR3 sequence: CASSRPGGFVDEQFF. In nucleotides, the CDR3 is TGTGCCAGCAGCCGGCCCGGGGGCTTTGTCGATGAGCAGTTCTTC.

This rearrangement joins TRBV11-2 to TRBJ2-1; no clear D. V gave up 2 bases and J gave up 8 bases, with 10 bases separating them. CDR3 length: 13 amino acids. Germline CDR1 SGHAT, CDR2 FQNNGV. For the CDR3, the DNA is TGTGCCAGCAGCTTAACCCCGGACCATGAGCAGTTCTTC. Protein sequence: CASSLTPDHEQFF.

The chain links TRBV6-5 to TRBJ1-1; D unclear. The CDR3 is 11 residues long. With 2 bases removed from V and 9 bases from J, the gap between germline ends came to 7 bases. Germline loops: CDR1 MNHEY, CDR2 SVGAGI. DNA for the CDR3: TGTGCCAGCAGTTACCAGACCAAAGCTTTCTTT. Its translation is CASSYQTKAFF.

The V call is TRBV5-6, the J call TRBJ2-6; D perhaps matches TRBD2 (6 bases). The germline V gene encodes CDR1 SGHDT and CDR2 YYEEEE. Trimming pared 2 bases from V and 0 bases from J, leaving 6 bases between. This CDR3 region has 15 residues. The CDR3 DNA reads TGTGCCAGCAGCTTCGGGAGCTCTGGGGCCAACGTCCTGACTTTC. Translating it yields CASSFGSSGANVLTF.

V usage is TRBV12-3 or TRBV12-4 and J usage is TRBJ1-5; 7 bases map to TRBD1. The CDR3 is 14 amino acids. V dropped 6 bases and J dropped 6; count of bases not matched to a gene: 8. The CDR3 nucleotides are TGTGCCAGCAGCCCGACAGGGTTGATTCAGCCCCAGCATTTT. This codes for CASSPTGLIQPQHF.

The chain combines TRBV7-9 with TRBJ1-6, with D tentatively TRBD1 (6 bases). Germline assignment: CDR1 SEHNR and CDR2 FQNEAQ (reference sequence). This CDR3 comprises 15 residues. V was trimmed by 4 bases and J by 7 bases, leaving 14 bases between them. The CDR3 loop reads CASSSVGQLNSPLHF. The CDR3, as DNA: TGTGCCAGCAGCTCCGTAGGACAGTTGAATTCACCCCTCCACTTT. The full variable domain, its missing parts supplied by reference TRBV7-9 and TRBJ1-6, is DTGVSQNPRHKITKRGQNVTFRCDPISEHNRLYWYRQTLGQGPEFLTYFQNEAQLEKSRLLSDRFSAERPKGSFSTLEIQRTEQGDSAMYLCASSSVGQLNSPLHFGNGTRLTVT.

This sequence joins TRBV7-2 and TRBJ2-4; no reliable D call. Germline loops: CDR1 SGHTA, CDR2 FQGNSA. The CDR3 length is 13 residues. Trimming removed 5 bases from V and 8 bases from J, with 13 bases in between. This chain's CDR3 is CASSLHSKDIQYF. The CDR3 coding sequence is TGTGCCAGCAGCCTTCATAGTAAGGACATTCAGTACTTC.

This chain joins TRBV29-1 and TRBJ1-4, with D perhaps matching TRBD1 (6 bases). V was clipped by 4 bases and J by 6 bases, with 15 bases between them. The germline CDR1 and CDR2 sequences are SQVTM and ANQGSEA. There are 14 residues in the CDR3. In DNA, the CDR3 is TGCAGCGTTGTTTCGACAGGATCTGATGAAAAACTGTTTTTT. Its translation is CSVVSTGSDEKLFF.

This sequence joins TRBV20-1 and TRBJ1-2; D not certain. Germline CDR1 reads DFQATT; CDR2 reads SNEGSKA (reference sequence). The CDR3 is made up of 11 amino acids. Trimming shortened V by 4 bases and J by 5 bases, and 8 bases separated the two germline ends. CDR3 nucleotide sequence: TGCAGTGCTATTACAGAATATGGCTACACCTTC. It is translated as CSAITEYGYTF.

The chain is built from TRBV9 and TRBJ2-3, with D possibly being TRBD1 or TRBD2 (5 bases each). CDR3 size: 14 residues. Germline V gene lookup returns CDR1 SGDLS and CDR2 YYNGEE. Between the trimmed V and J ends, which lost 2 bases and 1 base, there was a span of 8 bases. CDR3 in amino acids: CASSVVGGTDTQYF. CDR3 nucleotides: TGTGCCAGCAGCGTTGTGGGGGGCACAGATACGCAGTATTTT.

V gene TRBV29-1 combines with J gene TRBJ1-2, with TRBD1 matching over 10 bases. Per germline, CDR1 SQVTM and CDR2 ANQGSEA. V was pared by 7 bases and J by 4 bases, with 12 bases of the junction left unmatched. The CDR3 contains 15 residues. The CDR3 region has the DNA TGCAGCGCCCCCCTCTCCGGGACAGGGGTCTATGGCTACACCTTC. Its protein is CSAPLSGTGVYGYTF.

The chain joins TRBV20-1 to TRBJ2-7, with D perhaps TRBD1 (6 bases). Germline values: CDR1 DFQATT, CDR2 SNEGSKA (reference sequence). Between the trimmed V and J ends, which lost 3 bases and 0 bases, there was a span of 12 bases. This CDR3 has 14 amino acids. Here the CDR3 reads CSASRTASSYEQYF. The CDR3 coding sequence is TGCAGTGCTAGTAGGACAGCCAGCTCCTACGAGCAGTACTTC.

The rearrangement joins TRBV5-1 to TRBJ1-2; TRBD1 agrees at 7 bases. The CDR3 totals 14 residues. The germline V gene encodes CDR1 SGHRS and CDR2 YFSETQ. The V gene end was trimmed by 4 bases and the J gene end by 5 bases; junction bases not matched to a gene: 8. The CDR3 sequence: CASSTGQVPYGYTF. CDR3 DNA sequence: TGCGCCAGCAGCACCGGACAGGTCCCTTATGGCTACACCTTC.

This chain links TRBV14 with TRBJ1-4; no reliable D call. The V end lost 1 base, the J end lost 8 bases, and 5 bases lay between the germline ends. Germline-derived CDR1 and CDR2 are SGHDN and FVKESK. The CDR3 is 12 amino acids. This CDR3 reads CASSQAREKLFF. The CDR3 DNA sequence: TGTGCCAGCAGCCAAGCTCGAGAAAAACTGTTTTTT. Variable domain in full (rest from reference TRBV14 and TRBJ1-4): EAGVTQFPSHSVIEKGQTVTLRCDPISGHDNLYWYRRVMGKEIKFLLHFVKESKQDESGMPNNRFLAERTGGTYSTLKVQPAELEDSGVYFCASSQAREKLFFGSGTQLSVL.

The V gene is TRBV20-1, the J gene TRBJ2-2, with unresolved D. Germline CDR1 DFQATT, CDR2 SNEGSKA (reference sequence). The CDR3 loop spans 10 amino acids. V lost 4 bases, J lost 9 bases, and 6 bases lay in between. CDR3 coding DNA: TGCAGTGCTAAAGGGAGGGAGCTGTTTTTT. Amino acids: CSAKGRELFF.